The 28 T cell receptor beta chains below come from one sample, sequenced in a study of blood T cell repertoires in COVID-19. Assay: immunoSEQ multiplex PCR; the TCRdb copy retains only in-frame clones and omits some. The table has more than 150,000 clones, approximately 80% seen once. What was sequenced was peripheral blood. The receptors here all came from a woman older than 75 with COVID-19, enrolled during active disease.

The CDR3 DNA sequence: TGTGCCAGACAACGGGACACCTCAGGGGAGCTGTTTTTT. It encodes CARQRDTSGELFF. This chain joins TRBV2 and TRBJ2-2; tentative D call: TRBD1 (6 bases). The V gene's germline CDR1 is SNHLY and CDR2 FYNNEI. The CDR3 totals 13 residues. With 9 bases removed from V and 8 bases from J, the gap between germline ends came to 16 bases.

This clone was seen a handful of times. The chain is built from TRBV28 and TRBJ1-2; 8 bases line up with TRBD1. J was trimmed by 8 bases and V by 3 bases; bases with no gene match: 11. The CDR3 is 15 amino acids. The germline V gene encodes CDR1 MDHEN and CDR2 SYDVKM. CDR3 in DNA: TGTGCCAGCAGTTTCTACCCTAGGACAGGGTACGGCTACACCTTC. This encodes CASSFYPRTGYGYTF.

V gene TRBV5-1 combines with J gene TRBJ2-7; TRBD2 agrees at 9 bases. Looked up from germline, CDR1 is SGHRS and CDR2 is YFSETQ. With V trimmed by 4 bases and J by 6 bases, 11 bases remained unmatched. This CDR3 contains 15 residues. The CDR3 sequence is CASSLPLAGVGEQYF. The CDR3 DNA sequence: TGCGCCAGCAGCCTCCCTTTAGCGGGAGTCGGCGAGCAGTACTTC.

The chain combines TRBV7-6 with TRBJ2-7; 9 bases line up with TRBD1. V shed 4 bases, J shed 2 bases, and the junction held 6 bases outside the gene matches. CDR1 and CDR2 (germline): SGHVS, FNYEAQ. CDR3 length equals 15 residues. The CDR3 sequence is CASSSPGQGAYEQYF. The DNA for the CDR3 is TGTGCCAGCAGCTCTCCGGGACAGGGAGCCTACGAGCAGTACTTC.

This clone was seen a few times. This CDR3 is CASSEVSGQGALSNQPQHF. The CDR3 bases are TGTGCCAGCAGTGAGGTATCTGGACAGGGGGCGCTTAGCAATCAGCCCCAGCATTTT. This chain connects TRBV2 to TRBJ1-5; TRBD1 agrees at 11 bases. The germline V gene has CDR1 SNHLY and CDR2 FYNNEI. The CDR3 has 19 amino acids. Trimming cost V 3 bases and J 0 bases; bases outside gene matches: 10.

The rearrangement joins TRBV6-2 or TRBV6-3 to TRBJ2-7; weak D call: TRBD2 (6 bases). V was trimmed by 0 bases and J by 3 bases, leaving 15 bases between them. Germline lookup yields CDR1 MNHEY and CDR2 SVGEGT. The CDR3 covers 16 residues. CDR3 DNA sequence: TGTGCCAGCAGTTACTCGAATAGCAGGGAGGTCTACGAGCAGTACTTC. This codes for CASSYSNSREVYEQYF.

The chain couples TRBV27 to TRBJ2-7, with 11 bases matching TRBD1. V lost 1 base to trimming and J lost 2 bases; unmatched junction nucleotides: 7. The germline V gene has CDR1 MNHEY and CDR2 SMNVEV (reference sequence). The CDR3 sequence is 17 residues long. The CDR3 protein is CASSLLSGTGGPYEQYF. Written as DNA, the CDR3 is TGTGCCAGCAGTTTATTAAGCGGGACAGGGGGACCCTACGAGCAGTACTTC.

The chain has TRBV7-7 and TRBJ2-2; no definite D call. Trimming cost V 1 base and J 0 bases, with 6 bases left between them. Germline CDR1 SSHAT, CDR2 FNYEAQ (reference sequence). The CDR3 covers 15 residues. CDR3 protein: CASSLGAANTGELFF. The CDR3 DNA reads TGTGCCAGCAGCTTAGGGGCAGCGAACACCGGGGAGCTGTTTTTT.

J is TRBJ2-2 and V is TRBV27; a possible D gene is TRBD1 (5 bases). V was shortened by 6 bases and J by 0 bases, with 8 bases between the two germline ends. This CDR3 spans 14 amino acids. The V gene's germline CDR1 is MNHEY and CDR2 SMNVEV (reference sequence). CDR3 protein: CASRMTANTGELFF. CDR3 nucleotide sequence: TGTGCCAGCAGGATGACAGCGAACACCGGGGAGCTGTTTTTT.

The V call is TRBV5-1, the J call TRBJ2-2, with TRBD2 identical over 7 bases. The CDR3 runs 15 residues. V shed 4 bases and J 4 bases; nucleotides not matched to a gene: 7. CDR1 and CDR2 (germline): SGHRS, YFSETQ. The DNA for the CDR3 is TGCGCCAGCAGCCGACTAGCAGAAAGCACCGGGGAGCTGTTTTTT. It translates to CASSRLAESTGELFF.

This sequence joins TRBV6-2 or TRBV6-3 and TRBJ1-5, with TRBD1 matching 9 bases. This CDR3 has 16 residues. Germline V gene lookup returns CDR1 MNHEY and CDR2 SVGEGT. Germline trimming cut 5 bases from V and 5 bases from J; bases unmatched to any gene: 10. This CDR3 reads CASSKSGTGMHQPQHF. For the CDR3, the DNA is TGTGCCAGCAGTAAATCCGGGACAGGGATGCATCAGCCCCAGCATTTT.

The rearrangement uses TRBV7-2 and TRBJ1-1; 8 nucleotides agree with TRBD1. V trimming: 3 bases; J trimming: 3 bases; junction bases outside the gene matches: 12. The V gene's germline CDR1 is SGHTA and CDR2 FQGNSA. The length of the CDR3 is 17 residues. DNA for the CDR3: TGTGCCAGCAGCTTCCTTGAACCAACAGGGGGGGACACTGAAGCTTTCTTT. Translation gives CASSFLEPTGGDTEAFF.

The V and J genes are TRBV28 and TRBJ2-7, with D unclear. Germline-derived CDR1 and CDR2 are MDHEN and SYDVKM. Trimming stripped 5 bases from V and 3 bases from J, with 5 bases between. The CDR3 runs to 11 residues. CDR3 residues: CASSKSYEQYF. CDR3 bases: TGTGCCAGCAGTAAGAGCTACGAGCAGTACTTC.

This clone was found once. This chain links TRBV7-2 with TRBJ1-2; maybe TRBD1 (6 bases). V was trimmed by 5 bases and J by 8 bases, leaving 15 bases between them. The V gene's germline CDR1 is SGHTA and CDR2 FQGNSA. The CDR3 runs to 13 residues. The CDR3 DNA is TGTGCCAGCAGCCCTACTACACAGGGCGGCTACACCTTC. Amino acid sequence: CASSPTTQGGYTF.

The rearrangement uses TRBV27 and TRBJ2-7; D is unclear. Germline loops: CDR1 MNHEY, CDR2 SMNVEV (reference sequence). The length of the CDR3 is 13 residues. Trimming removed 4 bases from V and 3 bases from J, with 10 bases in between. The CDR3 DNA reads TGTGCCAGCAGTTATGGGCCCATCTACGAGCAGTACTTC. Its translation is CASSYGPIYEQYF.

This CDR3 reads CASSLGGGAGQNIQYF. Written as DNA, the CDR3 is TGCGCCAGCAGCTTGGGAGGGGGCGCGGGGCAAAACATTCAGTACTTC. The chain employs TRBV5-1 and TRBJ2-4; tentatively, D is TRBD1 (7 bases). The V end was cut by 0 bases, the J end by 5 bases, with 15 bases between. Germline loops: CDR1 SGHRS, CDR2 YFSETQ. This CDR3 has 16 residues. Full variable domain (rest looked up from reference TRBV5-1 and TRBJ2-4): KAGVTQTPRYLIKTRGQQVTLSCSPISGHRSVSWYQQTPGQGLQFLFEYFSETQRNKGNFPGRFSGRQFSNSRSEMNVSTLELGDSALYLCASSLGGGAGQNIQYFGAGTRLSVL.

This clone has only a few counts. This sequence joins TRBV18 and TRBJ2-7, with D maybe TRBD1 (6 bases). Germline V gene data show CDR1 as KGHSH and CDR2 as LQKENI. V was cut by 6 bases and J by 6 bases, with 15 bases left in between. This CDR3 region has 13 residues. The CDR3 coding sequence is TGTGCCAGCTCCGGGATGGCAGGGGTCGAGCAGTACTTC. As protein: CASSGMAGVEQYF.

The chain recombines TRBV4-2 with TRBJ2-1; 7 bases line up with TRBD2. The V and J ends lost 4 bases and 8 bases, in that order; junction bases with no gene match: 8. The germline V gene encodes CDR1 LGHNA and CDR2 YNFKEQ. The CDR3 covers 14 residues. The CDR3 region has the DNA TGTGCCAGCAGCCCGGTGGGAGGGTTAGATGAGCAGTTCTTC. It yields the protein CASSPVGGLDEQFF.

The CDR3 loop is CASRTRTGSGNTIYF. CDR3 nucleotide sequence: TGTGCCAGTAGAACTCGGACAGGGTCTGGAAACACCATATATTTT. The chain couples TRBV19 to TRBJ1-3; 8 bases agree with TRBD1. Germline V CDR1 and CDR2: LNHDA, SQIVND (reference sequence). The CDR3 contains 15 residues. V gave up 6 bases and J gave up 1 base; unmatched junction bases: 5.

The chain couples TRBV6-5 to TRBJ1-3; the match to TRBD1 covers 7 bases. After removal of 4 bases from V and 0 bases from J, the junction contained 6 bases not matched to a gene. Germline V CDR1 and CDR2: MNHEY, SVGAGI. The CDR3 is made up of 16 amino acids. The DNA of the CDR3 is TGTGCCAGCAGTTTCCTCTCAGGGGGCTCTGGAAACACCATATATTTT. It yields the protein CASSFLSGGSGNTIYF.

The chain employs TRBV14 and TRBJ2-1; 15 nucleotides align to TRBD2. CDR1 and CDR2 from the germline V gene are SGHDN and FVKESK. This CDR3 region has 18 residues. Germline trimming cut 3 bases from V and 1 base from J; bases unmatched to any gene: 4. As DNA, the CDR3 is TGTGCCAGCAGCCACGGACTAGCGGGGGGGCGGTCCTACAATGAGCAGTTCTTC. As protein: CASSHGLAGGRSYNEQFF.

The V call is TRBV14, the J call TRBJ2-7; the match to TRBD2 covers 8 bases. V lost 1 base to trimming and J lost 4 bases; unmatched junction nucleotides: 9. Germline assignment: CDR1 SGHDN and CDR2 FVKESK. The CDR3 extends over 16 amino acids. CDR3 nucleotide sequence: TGTGCCAGCAGCCAAGGAATCTTCGGGAGGGCATACGAGCAGTACTTC. Translating gives CASSQGIFGRAYEQYF.

This clone is a singleton in its sample. The chain uses TRBV7-2 and TRBJ1-1, with TRBD1 identical over 7 bases. Losses at the gene ends were 6 bases for V and 5 bases for J; bases not matched to a gene: 9. Per the germline V gene, CDR1 is SGHTA and CDR2 is FQGNSA. The CDR3 length is 14 residues. The CDR3 sequence is CASSPRQGWTEAFF. The CDR3 DNA reads as TGTGCCAGCAGTCCTAGACAGGGTTGGACTGAAGCTTTCTTT.

This CDR3 is CASSLVWTSGNTGELFF. CDR3 bases: TGCGCCAGCAGCCTAGTGTGGACTAGCGGCAACACCGGGGAGCTGTTTTTT. The gene calls are TRBV4-1 and TRBJ2-2, with TRBD2 matching over 10 bases. Germline lookup yields CDR1 MGHRA and CDR2 YSYEKL. The trim removed 4 bases at V and 2 bases at J, leaving 7 bases unmatched. The length of the CDR3 is 17 residues.

The rearrangement uses TRBV11-3 and TRBJ2-2, with D maybe TRBD2 (6 bases). The germline CDR1 and CDR2 sequences are SGHNT and YENEEA. Trimming took off 0 bases at V and 4 bases at J, with 9 bases between the two ends. The CDR3 totals 15 residues. The CDR3 loop is CASSLERGSTGELFF. In DNA, the CDR3 is TGTGCCAGCAGCTTAGAGCGGGGTAGCACCGGGGAGCTGTTTTTT.

The chain has TRBV14 and TRBJ2-6; 7 nucleotides agree with TRBD1. The CDR3 totals 20 residues. Germline V gene lookup returns CDR1 SGHDN and CDR2 FVKESK. V trimming: 4 bases; J trimming: 4 bases; junction bases outside the gene matches: 19. The CDR3 protein is CASSPLSRASTGSGANVLTF. CDR3 nucleotide sequence: TGTGCCAGCAGCCCGCTTTCCCGGGCGTCGACAGGGTCCGGGGCCAACGTCCTGACTTTC.

This clone was counted between two and nine times. The rearrangement uses TRBV6-1 and TRBJ1-2; D not resolved. V lost 3 bases to trimming and J lost 3 bases, with 14 bases between them. The CDR3 has 15 residues. CDR1 MNHNS and CDR2 SASEGT come from the germline V gene. CDR3 nucleotide sequence: TGTGCCAGCAGTGAGGGAGGGAGAGGGCACTATGGCTACACCTTC. This codes for CASSEGGRGHYGYTF.

The CDR3 loop is CASSRGPNEKLFF. The CDR3 bases are TGTGCCAGCTCACGAGGGCCTAATGAAAAACTGTTTTTT. This sequence joins TRBV18 and TRBJ1-4, with D unclear. Trimming left V 4 bases short and J 3 bases short, with 6 bases between. The germline V gene encodes CDR1 KGHSH and CDR2 LQKENI. This CDR3 has 13 amino acids.